The source of this T cell receptor beta chain is a study of response to subunit inactivated influenza vaccine. Study results and limitations: Few additional T cells are recruited per seasonal influenza vaccination, authors suggested.

The trim removed 6 bases at V and 0 bases at J, leaving 12 bases unmatched. The germline V gene has CDR1 SNHLY and CDR2 FYNNEI. The CDR3 runs 17 residues. TCRdb processed the RT-PCR reads anew with MiXCR; each CDR3 protein has one entry. The sample holds about 190,000 distinct CDR3 sequences, roughly 14% seen once. This clonotype was seen only a few times. Its antigen is currently unknown. Material: CD8+ T cells sorted from PBMCs, obtained more than 4 days after vaccination. This sequence was found in a man aged 50 to 60 who received an inactivated influenza vaccine. V gene TRBV2 combines with J gene TRBJ2-7; 9 bases are shared with TRBD1. CDR3 sequence: CASSGPRTGAYSYEQYF. The CDR3 coding sequence is TGTGCCAGCAGCGGTCCCCGGACAGGGGCGTACTCCTACGAGCAGTACTTC.